A selection of T cell receptor beta chains follows, all from one sample in a study of T cells in Graves' hyperthyroidism and ophthalmopathy. TCRdb ran MiXCR on the multiplex PCR reads and lists one entry per CDR3 protein. The sample shows hundreds of thousands of distinct CDR3 sequences, about 22% of them seen only once. Sequencing was performed on blood. All receptors derive from a woman aged 70 to 79 with Graves' ophthalmopathy. The CDR3 runs from the conserved cysteine through the conserved F or W. D genes are given only for firm matches. The size field is filled for only some rows; it gives once, few, many or a size class.

J gene: TRBJ1-1; clone size: .; V gene: TRBV19; D gene: .; CDR3 DNA: TGTGCCAGTAGTCAGCAGGGCGCCAACACTGAAGCTTTCTTT; CDR3 protein: CASSQQGANTEAFF
J gene: TRBJ2-2; clone size: .; V gene: TRBV11-2; D gene: .; CDR3 DNA: TGTGCCAGCAGCATAGTAGTTTCGTACACCGGGGAGCTGTTTTTT; CDR3 protein: CASSIVVSYTGELFF
J gene: TRBJ2-1; clone size: .; V gene: TRBV6-2/TRBV6-3; D gene: .; CDR3 DNA: TGTGCCAGCAGGCGGATACTAGAGAGCTCCTACAATGAGCAGTTCTTC; CDR3 protein: CASRRILESSYNEQFF
J gene: TRBJ2-1; clone size: many; V gene: TRBV12-3/TRBV12-4; D gene: TRBD2; CDR3 DNA: TGTGCCAGCAGTTTTAGGGGAACTAGCGGGAGAAGGGGTGAGCAGTTCTTC; CDR3 protein: CASSFRGTSGRRGEQFF
J gene: TRBJ2-4; clone size: .; V gene: TRBV7-2; D gene: .; CDR3 DNA: TGTGCCAGCAGCTTTCAACCCGGGGTAGCCAAAAACATTCAGTACTTC; CDR3 protein: CASSFQPGVAKNIQYF
J gene: TRBJ2-1; clone size: .; V gene: TRBV5-1; D gene: .; CDR3 DNA: TGCGCCAGCAGCTTATCTTATCTTATGGATGAGCAGTTCTTC; CDR3 protein: CASSLSYLMDEQFF
J gene: TRBJ2-5; clone size: many; V gene: TRBV28; D gene: TRBD1; CDR3 DNA: TGTGCCAGCACCTCGACAGGGGCCGGAGAGACCCAGTACTTC; CDR3 protein: CASTSTGAGETQYF
J gene: TRBJ2-1; clone size: many; V gene: TRBV7-2; D gene: TRBD2; CDR3 DNA: TGTGCCAGCAGCTTAGGTCCGGCGGGAGGGAGGGGGAATGAGCAGTTCTTC; CDR3 protein: CASSLGPAGGRGNEQFF
J gene: TRBJ2-1; clone size: .; V gene: TRBV5-1; D gene: .; CDR3 DNA: TGCGCCAGCAGCTTAGGGGGAGTTCTGGGTTACAATGAGCAGTTCTTC; CDR3 protein: CASSLGGVLGYNEQFF
J gene: TRBJ2-4; clone size: .; V gene: TRBV3-1; D gene: .; CDR3 DNA: TGTGCCAGCAGCCAAGTAGCCACAAACATTCAGTACTTC; CDR3 protein: CASSQVATNIQYF
J gene: TRBJ2-5; clone size: .; V gene: TRBV5-1; D gene: TRBD2; CDR3 DNA: TGCGCCAGCAGCCCGACCGGGAGGAAAGAGACCCAGTACTTC; CDR3 protein: CASSPTGRKETQYF
J gene: TRBJ2-5; clone size: .; V gene: TRBV4-1; D gene: .; CDR3 DNA: TGCGCCAGCAGCCAAGATAATTGGAGGGATCAAGAGACCCAGTACTTC; CDR3 protein: CASSQDNWRDQETQYF
J gene: TRBJ2-7; clone size: few; V gene: TRBV27; D gene: .; CDR3 DNA: TGTGCCAGCAGCCCGTGGGTTGGAGAGCAGTACTTC; CDR3 protein: CASSPWVGEQYF
J gene: TRBJ1-2; clone size: many; V gene: TRBV2; D gene: .; CDR3 DNA: TGTGCCAGCAGTGAACAAGGCCTGCTTAACTATGGCTACACCTTC; CDR3 protein: CASSEQGLLNYGYTF
J gene: TRBJ1-1; clone size: .; V gene: TRBV7-9; D gene: .; CDR3 DNA: TGTGCCAGCAGCTTAGAAGGGGTAGGGGCTGAAGCTTTCTTT; CDR3 protein: CASSLEGVGAEAFF
J gene: TRBJ1-1; clone size: many; V gene: TRBV12-3/TRBV12-4; D gene: .; CDR3 DNA: TGTGCCAGCAGTTTTGTGGGGGCACGCCAGGTCGCTGAAGCTTTCTTT; CDR3 protein: CASSFVGARQVAEAFF
J gene: TRBJ1-4; clone size: few; V gene: TRBV6-1; D gene: TRBD1; CDR3 DNA: TGTGCCAGCAGGACAGGGGGAGCTAATGAAAAACTGTTTTTT; CDR3 protein: CASRTGGANEKLFF
J gene: TRBJ2-1; clone size: few; V gene: TRBV6-1; D gene: TRBD1; CDR3 DNA: TGTGCCAGCAGATTCCGGGACAGGAGCCACAATGAGCAGTTCTTC; CDR3 protein: CASRFRDRSHNEQFF
J gene: TRBJ2-2; clone size: .; V gene: TRBV6-1; D gene: .; CDR3 DNA: TGTGCCAGCAAACGGACAGTTAACACCGGGGAGCTGTTTTTT; CDR3 protein: CASKRTVNTGELFF
J gene: TRBJ2-5; clone size: .; V gene: TRBV5-1; D gene: .; CDR3 DNA: TGCGCCAGCAGCTTTGCTCAGGGAGAACAAGAGACCCAGTACTTC; CDR3 protein: CASSFAQGEQETQYF
J gene: TRBJ2-7; clone size: .; V gene: TRBV20-1; D gene: TRBD2; CDR3 DNA: TGCAGTGCTCAGAGAGCGGGAGGGTTACCCTACGAGCAGTACTTC; CDR3 protein: CSAQRAGGLPYEQYF
J gene: TRBJ2-4; clone size: .; V gene: TRBV12-3/TRBV12-4; D gene: TRBD1; CDR3 DNA: TGTGCCAGCAGTCCCGACAGGGTGGACATTCAGTACTTC; CDR3 protein: CASSPDRVDIQYF
J gene: TRBJ2-5; clone size: few; V gene: TRBV11-3; D gene: .; CDR3 DNA: TGTGCCAGCAGCGAAGCCAGGGTAGGAAGAGAGACCCAGTACTTC; CDR3 protein: CASSEARVGRETQYF
J gene: TRBJ1-1; clone size: many; V gene: TRBV11-2; D gene: .; CDR3 DNA: TGTGCCAGCAGCACGCAGGTGAACACTGAAGCTTTCTTT; CDR3 protein: CASSTQVNTEAFF
J gene: TRBJ1-1; clone size: .; V gene: TRBV6-6; D gene: .; CDR3 DNA: TGTGCCAGCAGTTACTCTTATCGGGGGATGAACACTGAAGCTTTCTTT; CDR3 protein: CASSYSYRGMNTEAFF
J gene: TRBJ2-1; clone size: many; V gene: TRBV27; D gene: .; CDR3 DNA: TGTGCCAGCAGTCCTCGGGGGACCGGGACCGCAAGCTCCTACAATGAGCAGTTCTTC; CDR3 protein: CASSPRGTGTASSYNEQFF
J gene: TRBJ2-7; clone size: many; V gene: TRBV2; D gene: TRBD2; CDR3 DNA: TGTGCCAGCAAACCTAGCGGGGTTAGCTCCTACGAGCAGTACTTC; CDR3 protein: CASKPSGVSSYEQYF
J gene: TRBJ1-3; clone size: .; V gene: TRBV7-2; D gene: TRBD1; CDR3 DNA: TGTGCCAGCAGCTTTACAGGGGGCTCCGGAAACACCATATATTTT; CDR3 protein: CASSFTGGSGNTIYF
J gene: TRBJ2-1; clone size: many; V gene: TRBV27; D gene: TRBD1; CDR3 DNA: TGTGCCAGCAGTCTAATGGGGACGGGACAGGGGCGGAATGAGCAGTTCTTC; CDR3 protein: CASSLMGTGQGRNEQFF
J gene: TRBJ1-6; clone size: few; V gene: TRBV2; D gene: .; CDR3 DNA: TGTGCCAGCAGCCTCAGATCCAGCTCCTATAATTCACCCCTCCACTTT; CDR3 protein: CASSLRSSSYNSPLHF
J gene: TRBJ1-5; clone size: few; V gene: TRBV10-3; D gene: .; CDR3 DNA: TGTGCCATCAGTGAGGGGGGTCAGCCCCAGCATTTT; CDR3 protein: CAISEGGQPQHF
J gene: TRBJ1-6; clone size: .; V gene: TRBV12-3/TRBV12-4; D gene: .; CDR3 DNA: TGTGCCAGCAGTTTAGGAACCTCCTATAATTCACCCCTCCACTTT; CDR3 protein: CASSLGTSYNSPLHF
J gene: TRBJ2-3; clone size: few; V gene: TRBV9; D gene: TRBD2; CDR3 DNA: TGTGCCAGCAGCGTCACTAGCGGGAGTACCTCAGATACGCAGTATTTT; CDR3 protein: CASSVTSGSTSDTQYF